This T cell receptor (beta chain) was obtained from a study of shared clonotypes between healthy human individuals. Study-wide findings and caveats: Richness estimates generally favored naive over memory subsets.

The V end lost 0 bases, the J end lost 3 bases, and 10 bases lay between the germline ends. The CDR3 contains 14 residues. Germline V CDR1 and CDR2: SGHRS, YFSETQ. This clone was seen once. Antigen unknown. TCRdb keeps only in-frame clones here, not all; method: immunoSEQ multiplex PCR. This sample has fewer than 2.5 million clones, with 80% to 95% found just once. Donors comprised healthy HIV-negative adults lacking recent acute infections or vaccinations. This sequence joins TRBV5-1 and TRBJ2-7; no definite D call. The clonotype originates from a young man in good health. Some clones in this sample may be carry-over from other donors' samples. The sequencing input was naive CD4+ T cells from PBMCs. The subset was: CD45RA+ positively selected. CDR3 coding DNA: TGCGCCAGCAGCTTGGGACAAAGCTACTACGAGCAGTACTTC. Its protein product is CASSLGQSYYEQYF.